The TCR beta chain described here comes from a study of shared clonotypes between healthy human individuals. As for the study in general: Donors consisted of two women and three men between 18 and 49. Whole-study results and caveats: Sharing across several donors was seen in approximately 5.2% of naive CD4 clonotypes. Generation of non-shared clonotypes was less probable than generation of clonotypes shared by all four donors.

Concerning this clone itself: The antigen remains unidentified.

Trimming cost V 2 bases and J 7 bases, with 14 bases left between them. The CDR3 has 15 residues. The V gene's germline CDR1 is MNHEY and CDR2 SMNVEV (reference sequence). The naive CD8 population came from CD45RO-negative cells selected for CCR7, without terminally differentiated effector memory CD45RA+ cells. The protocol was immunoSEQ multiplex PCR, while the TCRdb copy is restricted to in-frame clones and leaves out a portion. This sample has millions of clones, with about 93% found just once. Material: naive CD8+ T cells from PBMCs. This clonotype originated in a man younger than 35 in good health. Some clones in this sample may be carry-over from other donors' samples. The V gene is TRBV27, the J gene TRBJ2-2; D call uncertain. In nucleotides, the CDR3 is TGTGCCAGCAGTTTAAGGGTACGGTCTTTCGGGGAGCTGTTTTTT. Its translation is CASSLRVRSFGELFF.